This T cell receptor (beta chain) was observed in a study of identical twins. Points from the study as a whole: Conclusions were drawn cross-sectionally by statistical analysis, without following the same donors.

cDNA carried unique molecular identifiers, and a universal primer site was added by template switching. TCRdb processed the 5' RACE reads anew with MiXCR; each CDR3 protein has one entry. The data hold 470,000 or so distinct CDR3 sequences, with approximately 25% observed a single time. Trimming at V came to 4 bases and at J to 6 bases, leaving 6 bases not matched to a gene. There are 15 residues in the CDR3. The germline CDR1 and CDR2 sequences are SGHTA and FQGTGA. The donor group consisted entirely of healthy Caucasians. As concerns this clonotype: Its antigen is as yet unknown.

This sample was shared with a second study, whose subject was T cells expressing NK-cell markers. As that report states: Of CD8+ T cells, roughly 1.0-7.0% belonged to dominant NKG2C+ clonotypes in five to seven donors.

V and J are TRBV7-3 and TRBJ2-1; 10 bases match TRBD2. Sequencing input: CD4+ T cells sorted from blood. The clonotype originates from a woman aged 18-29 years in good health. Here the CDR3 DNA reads TGTGCCAGCAGCTATACCGGGACTAGCGTCAATGAGCAGTTCTTC. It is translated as CASSYTGTSVNEQFF. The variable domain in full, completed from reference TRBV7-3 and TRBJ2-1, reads GAGVSQTPSNKVTEKGKYVELRCDPISGHTALYWYRQSLGQGPEFLIYFQGTGAADDSGLPNDRFFAVRPEGSVSTLKIQRTERGDSAVYLCASSYTGTSVNEQFFGPGTRLTVL.